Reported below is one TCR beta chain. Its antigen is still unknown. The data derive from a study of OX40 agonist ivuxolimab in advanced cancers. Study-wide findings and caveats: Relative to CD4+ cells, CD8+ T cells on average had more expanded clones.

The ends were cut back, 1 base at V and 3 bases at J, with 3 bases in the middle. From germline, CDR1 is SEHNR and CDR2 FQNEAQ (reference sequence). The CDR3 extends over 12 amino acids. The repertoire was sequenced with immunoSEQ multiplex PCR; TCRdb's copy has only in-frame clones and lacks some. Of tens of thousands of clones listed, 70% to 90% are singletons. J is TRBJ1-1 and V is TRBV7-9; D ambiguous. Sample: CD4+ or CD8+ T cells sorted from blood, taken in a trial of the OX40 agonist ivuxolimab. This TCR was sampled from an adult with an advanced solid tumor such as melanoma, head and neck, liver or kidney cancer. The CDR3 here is CASSLGYTEAFF. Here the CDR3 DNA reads TGTGCCAGCAGCTTAGGTTACACTGAAGCTTTCTTT.